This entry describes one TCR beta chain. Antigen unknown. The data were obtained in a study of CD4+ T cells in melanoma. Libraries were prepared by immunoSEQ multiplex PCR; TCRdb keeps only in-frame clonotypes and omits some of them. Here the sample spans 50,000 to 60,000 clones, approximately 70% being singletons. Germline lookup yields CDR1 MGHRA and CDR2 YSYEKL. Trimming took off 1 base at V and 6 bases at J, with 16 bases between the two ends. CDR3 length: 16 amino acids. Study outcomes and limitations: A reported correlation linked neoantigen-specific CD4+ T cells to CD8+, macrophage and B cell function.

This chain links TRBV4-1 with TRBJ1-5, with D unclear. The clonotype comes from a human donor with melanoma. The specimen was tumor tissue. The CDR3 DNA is TGCGCCAGCAGCCAAGCTAGGACCGAGGTGCCTCAGCCCCAGCATTTT. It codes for CASSQARTEVPQPQHF.